Listed below are T cell receptor beta chains from one sample, sequenced in a study of cytotoxic CD8 clonotypes in ibrutinib-treated CLL. This table comes from immunoSEQ multiplex PCR, and its TCRdb copy is limited to in-frame clones, with some not included. The sample has hundreds of thousands of clones; around 70% are singletons. The sequenced sample was PBMCs, obtained after 24 months of ibrutinib treatment. The receptors were sampled from a human donor with chronic lymphocytic leukemia. CDR3s leave out the opening cysteine and the closing phenylalanine or tryptophan. The order of the fields is clone size, V gene, J gene, CDR3 protein. Part of the rows lack a size; the others show once, few, many or a class for expanded clones.

NA,TRBV5-1,TRBJ1-4,ASSPDGKNEKLF
NA,TRBV9,TRBJ1-3,ASSSPGTGNTIY
NA,TRBV5-4,TRBJ2-5,ASSFSGTSLEQY
few,TRBV6-5,TRBJ2-5,ASSYALAGEETQY
few,TRBV20-1,TRBJ2-5,SARAAETQY
NA,TRBV7-3,TRBJ2-7,ASSLGTDEQY
few,TRBV25-1,TRBJ1-1,ASSGAGLLDTEAF
NA,TRBV4-3,TRBJ2-7,ASSQVVTGIGSYEQY
NA,TRBV19,TRBJ1-3,ASISGGGSGNTIY
few,TRBV7-9,TRBJ2-1,ASSLAPVVQF